The 17 T cell receptor beta chains below were found in one sample sequenced in a study of T cell repertoires in cytomegalovirus infection. Using its own MiXCR run on the reads, TCRdb lists one record per CDR3 protein. Of 150,000 or so distinct CDR3 sequences in the sample, about 6% are singletons; the top ten hold under 20%. Sequenced material: PBMCs. Receptors originate from a human donor in good health (CMV status not recorded). Some clones in this sample may be carry-over from other donors' samples.

This clonotype was observed a few times. This chain uses TRBV19 with TRBJ1-1; tentatively, D is TRBD1 (6 bases). The CDR3 covers 11 residues. Germline CDR1 and CDR2: LNHDA and SQIVND (reference sequence). V was pared by 10 bases and J by 11 bases, with 17 bases between. Here the CDR3 DNA reads TGTGCCACTGAAGGGGGACGGGAGGCTTTCTTT. The encoded protein is CATEGGREAFF.

This clonotype was picked up a small number of times. The chain combines TRBV28 with TRBJ1-2; D ambiguous. V gave up 6 bases and J gave up 4 bases, with 9 bases separating them. This CDR3 is 12 amino acids long. Looked up from germline, CDR1 is MDHEN and CDR2 is SYDVKM. The CDR3 region has the DNA TGTGCCAGCAGCTCCAACATCTATGGCTACACCTTC. Encoded protein: CASSSNIYGYTF.

This clonotype was observed at least ten times. V is TRBV6-1 and J is TRBJ1-5; TRBD1 agrees at 10 bases. Germline values: CDR1 MNHNS, CDR2 SASEGT. V was clipped by 5 bases and J by 0 bases; unmatched bases: 16. This CDR3 contains 20 residues. This CDR3 reads CASSYSAGTGAAVSNQPQHF. The CDR3 DNA reads TGTGCCAGCAGTTACAGCGCCGGGACAGGGGCCGCGGTTAGCAATCAGCCCCAGCATTTT.

This clonotype has a count of ten or more. The chain recombines TRBV5-1 with TRBJ2-7; possibly TRBD1 for D (5 bases). The germline gives CDR1 SGHRS, CDR2 YFSETQ. The CDR3 runs 15 residues. The germline V and J ends were trimmed by 1 base and 0 bases, with 11 bases remaining between them. The CDR3 nucleotides read TGCGCCAGCAGCTTGTCAGTAGGGGCCTCCTACGAGCAGTACTTC. It specifies CASSLSVGASYEQYF.

In this sample, this clonotype turned up many times. The chain combines TRBV28 with TRBJ1-1, with D perhaps matching TRBD1 (6 bases). The CDR3 extends over 14 amino acids. CDR1 is MDHEN and CDR2 is SYDVKM in the germline V gene. Trimming took off 6 bases at V and 5 bases at J, with 16 bases between the two ends. The CDR3 DNA reads TGTGCCAGCAGACAGACAGGTCGGTGGACTGAAGCTTTCTTT. Amino acid sequence: CASRQTGRWTEAFF.

This clonotype came up many times. This sequence joins TRBV7-3 and TRBJ2-2; 11 bases map to TRBD2. The CDR3 contains 16 residues. The V gene end was trimmed by 3 bases and the J gene end by 7 bases; junction bases not matched to a gene: 7. Germline lookup yields CDR1 SGHTA and CDR2 FQGTGA. CDR3 in amino acids: CASSFLTSGANGELFF. DNA of the CDR3: TGTGCCAGCAGCTTCCTGACTAGCGGGGCAAACGGGGAGCTGTTTTTT.

There are many counts of this clonotype. The chain is built from TRBV5-1 and TRBJ1-1; no clear D. The ends were cut back, 4 bases at V and 5 bases at J, with 12 bases in the middle. CDR3 length: 13 amino acids. CDR1 and CDR2 from the germline V gene are SGHRS and YFSETQ. The CDR3 loop is CASSSLSRTEAFF. As DNA, the CDR3 is TGCGCCAGCAGCAGCCTCTCAAGGACTGAAGCTTTCTTT.

This clonotype was counted at least ten times. The chain uses TRBV7-2 and TRBJ2-3; TRBD2 agrees at 12 bases. J lost 1 base, V lost 5 bases, and 4 bases had no gene match. CDR3 size: 16 residues. From germline, CDR1 is SGHTA and CDR2 FQGNSA. The CDR3 coding sequence is TGTGCCAGCAGCGTGACTAGCGGGGGAGGCACAGATACGCAGTATTTT. It specifies CASSVTSGGGTDTQYF.

This clonotype was observed many times. The chain employs TRBV7-8 and TRBJ2-5, with 14 bases lining up with TRBD2. The V segment lost 5 bases and the J segment 5 bases; nucleotides outside the gene matches: 4. From germline, CDR1 is SGHVS and CDR2 FQNEAQ. CDR3 size: 15 residues. The CDR3 sequence: CASSTWTSGGETQYF. CDR3 coding DNA: TGTGCCAGCAGCACCTGGACTAGCGGGGGGGAGACCCAGTACTTC. Together with reference TRBV7-8 and TRBJ2-5, the CDR3 gives the full variable domain: GAGVSQSPRYKVAKRGQDVALRCDPISGHVSLFWYQQALGQGPEFLTYFQNEAQLDKSGLPSDRFFAERPEGSVSTLKIQRTQQEDSAVYLCASSTWTSGGETQYFGPGTRLLVL.

The V gene is TRBV14, the J gene TRBJ2-7; no clear D. Germline CDR1 and CDR2: SGHDN and FVKESK. Trimming shortened V by 0 bases and J by 0 bases, and 9 bases separated the two germline ends. The CDR3 has 15 residues. For the CDR3, the DNA is TGTGCCAGCAGCCAAGACAATGCCCTCTCCTACGAGCAGTACTTC. Translation gives CASSQDNALSYEQYF. The entire variable domain, with the rest obtained from reference TRBV14 and TRBJ2-7, is as follows: EAGVTQFPSHSVIEKGQTVTLRCDPISGHDNLYWYRRVMGKEIKFLLHFVKESKQDESGMPNNRFLAERTGGTYSTLKVQPAELEDSGVYFCASSQDNALSYEQYFGPGTRLTVT.

This clonotype was observed a handful of times. This CDR3 is CASSGRDRGRIGEYNEQFF. Written as DNA, the CDR3 is TGTGCCAGTAGTGGCCGGGACAGGGGGCGCATAGGGGAGTACAATGAGCAGTTCTTC. The chain recombines TRBV19 with TRBJ2-1; 12 bases align to TRBD1. V lost 5 bases to trimming and J lost 4 bases; unmatched junction nucleotides: 15. The V gene's germline CDR1 is LNHDA and CDR2 SQIVND (reference sequence). This CDR3 comprises 19 residues. Drawing the rest from reference TRBV19 and TRBJ2-1, the complete variable domain is DGGITQSPKYLFRKEGQNVTLSCEQNLNHDAMYWYRQDPGQGLRLIYYSQIVNDFQKGDIAEGYSVSREKKESFPLTVTSAQKNPTAFYLCASSGRDRGRIGEYNEQFFGPGTRLTVL.

V gene TRBV20-1 combines with J gene TRBJ2-1, with 9 nucleotides matching TRBD2. The CDR3 has 19 amino acids. Looked up from germline, CDR1 is DFQATT and CDR2 is SNEGSKA (reference sequence). J was trimmed by 7 bases and V by 6 bases; bases with no gene match: 25. The CDR3 sequence: CSARLAGGRGGRFGNEQFF. The DNA of the CDR3 is TGCAGTGCCCGACTGGCGGGTGGGCGGGGGGGCCGATTTGGGAATGAGCAGTTCTTC.

This clonotype was recorded many times. The J gene is TRBJ2-5, the V gene TRBV7-2, with 9 bases identical to TRBD2. The CDR3 extends over 14 amino acids. Germline V lookup: CDR1 SGHTA, CDR2 FQGNSA. V dropped 0 bases and J dropped 10; count of bases not matched to a gene: 6. The CDR3 sequence is CASSLALTSGDQYF. In nucleotides, the CDR3 is TGTGCCAGCAGCTTAGCGCTGACTAGCGGCGACCAGTACTTC.

In its sample, this clonotype was seen many times. The genes are TRBV28 and TRBJ2-5, with TRBD1 identical over 7 bases. This CDR3 comprises 15 residues. The junction had 12 bases not matched to a gene; V was cut back by 6 bases and J by 5 bases. Germline CDR1 is MDHEN and CDR2 is SYDVKM. CDR3 DNA sequence: TGTGCCAGCAGCCAAGCCACGACAGGGTTGGAGACCCAGTACTTC. Protein product: CASSQATTGLETQYF. Complete variable domain (other parts from reference TRBV28 and TRBJ2-5): DVKVTQSSRYLVKRTGEKVFLECVQDMDHENMFWYRQDPGLGLRLIYFSYDVKMKEKGDIPEGYSVSREKKERFSLILESASTNQTSMYLCASSQATTGLETQYFGPGTRLLVL.

This rearrangement joins TRBV20-1 to TRBJ1-2; D possibly corresponds to TRBD1 (6 bases). Germline lookup yields CDR1 DFQATT and CDR2 SNEGSKA (reference sequence). The CDR3 is 14 residues long. With 3 bases removed from V and 4 bases from J, the gap between germline ends came to 15 bases. This chain's CDR3 is CSARRVGGAYGYTF. In nucleotides, the CDR3 is TGCAGTGCTAGGAGGGTGGGGGGCGCCTATGGCTACACCTTC.

This clonotype was found many times. The chain carries TRBV11-2 and TRBJ2-5; TRBD2 agrees at 11 bases. In germline, CDR1 is SGHAT, CDR2 FQNNGV. The CDR3 loop spans 15 amino acids. V shed 4 bases, J shed 5 bases, and the junction held 6 bases outside the gene matches. CDR3 loop: CASSSDSGGGETQYF. The CDR3 DNA reads as TGTGCCAGCAGCTCGGATAGCGGGGGGGGGGAGACCCAGTACTTC.

The chain has TRBV19 and TRBJ2-2; D may be TRBD2 (6 bases). V dropped 7 bases and J dropped 7 bases, with 13 bases sitting between them. The germline V gene encodes CDR1 LNHDA and CDR2 SQIVND (reference sequence). CDR3 length: 13 amino acids. As DNA, the CDR3 is TGTGCCAGTACCACCGGGAGCGGCGGGGAGCTGTTTTTT. Its translation: CASTTGSGGELFF.